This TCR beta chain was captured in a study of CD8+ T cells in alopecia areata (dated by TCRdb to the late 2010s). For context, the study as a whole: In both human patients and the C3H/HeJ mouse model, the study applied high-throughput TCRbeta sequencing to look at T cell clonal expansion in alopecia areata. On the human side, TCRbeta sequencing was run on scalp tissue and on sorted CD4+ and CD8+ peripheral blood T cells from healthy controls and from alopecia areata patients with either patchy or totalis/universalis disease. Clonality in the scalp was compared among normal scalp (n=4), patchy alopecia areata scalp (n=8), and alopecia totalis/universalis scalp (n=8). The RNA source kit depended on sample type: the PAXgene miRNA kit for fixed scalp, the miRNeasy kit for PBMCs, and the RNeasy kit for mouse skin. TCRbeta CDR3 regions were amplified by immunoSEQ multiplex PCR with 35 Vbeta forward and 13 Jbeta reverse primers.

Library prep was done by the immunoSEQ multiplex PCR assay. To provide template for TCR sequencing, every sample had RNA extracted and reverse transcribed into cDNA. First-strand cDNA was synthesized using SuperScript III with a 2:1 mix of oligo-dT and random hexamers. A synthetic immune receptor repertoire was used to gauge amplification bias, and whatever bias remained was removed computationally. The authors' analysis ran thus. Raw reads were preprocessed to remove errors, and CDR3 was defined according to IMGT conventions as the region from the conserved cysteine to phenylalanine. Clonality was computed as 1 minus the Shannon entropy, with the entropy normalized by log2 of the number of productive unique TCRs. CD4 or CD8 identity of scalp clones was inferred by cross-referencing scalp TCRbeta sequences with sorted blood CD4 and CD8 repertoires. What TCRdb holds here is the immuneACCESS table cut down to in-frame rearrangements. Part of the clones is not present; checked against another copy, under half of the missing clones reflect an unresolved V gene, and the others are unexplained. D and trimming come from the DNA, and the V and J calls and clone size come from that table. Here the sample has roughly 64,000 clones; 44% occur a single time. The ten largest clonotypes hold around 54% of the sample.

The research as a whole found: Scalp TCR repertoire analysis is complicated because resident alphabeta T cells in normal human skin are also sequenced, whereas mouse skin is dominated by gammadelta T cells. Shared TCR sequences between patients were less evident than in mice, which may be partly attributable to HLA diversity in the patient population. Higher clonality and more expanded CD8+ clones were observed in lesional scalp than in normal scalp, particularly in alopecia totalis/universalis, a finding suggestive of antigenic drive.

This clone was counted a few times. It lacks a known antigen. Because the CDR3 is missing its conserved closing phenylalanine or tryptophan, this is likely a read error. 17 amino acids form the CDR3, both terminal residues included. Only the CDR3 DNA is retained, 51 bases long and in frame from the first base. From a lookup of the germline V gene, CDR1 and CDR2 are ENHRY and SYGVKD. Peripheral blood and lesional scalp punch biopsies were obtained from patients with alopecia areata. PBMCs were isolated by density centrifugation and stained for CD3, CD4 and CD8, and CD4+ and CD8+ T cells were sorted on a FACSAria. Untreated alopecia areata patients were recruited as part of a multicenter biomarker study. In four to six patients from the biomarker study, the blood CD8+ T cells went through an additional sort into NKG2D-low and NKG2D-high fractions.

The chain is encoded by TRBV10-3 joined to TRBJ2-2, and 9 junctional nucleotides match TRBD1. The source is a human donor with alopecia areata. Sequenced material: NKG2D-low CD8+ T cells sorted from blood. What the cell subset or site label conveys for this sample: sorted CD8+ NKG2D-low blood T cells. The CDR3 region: CAISEFTGGQNTGQLFL. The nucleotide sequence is TGTGCCATCAGTGAGTTTACAGGGGGCCAGAACACCGGGCAGCTGTTTCTT.